Below are 4 T cell receptor beta chains sequenced from a single sample in a study of blood T cell repertoires in COVID-19. Assay used: immunoSEQ multiplex PCR; TCRdb lists only in-frame clones, some missing. The sample includes roughly 250,000 clones, around four fifths of them seen just once. Sequencing input: peripheral blood. These receptors were taken from a woman aged 40 to 55 with active or convalescent COVID-19.

This clone was picked up a small number of times. The chain joins TRBV29-1 to TRBJ2-2; D might be TRBD1 (6 bases). This CDR3 has 13 residues. Germline V gene data show CDR1 as SQVTM and CDR2 as ANQGSEA. Trimming removed 5 bases at V and 7 bases at J, with 14 bases between. The CDR3 sequence: CSVLWTAGGELFF. For the CDR3, the DNA is TGCAGCGTTCTTTGGACAGCCGGCGGGGAGCTGTTTTTT.

V gene TRBV7-3 combines with J gene TRBJ1-6; 9 bases agree with TRBD1. Germline CDR1 and CDR2: SGHTA and FQGTGA. The J segment lost 9 bases and the V segment lost 3 bases, leaving 3 bases of the junction unmatched. The CDR3 contains 14 residues. The CDR3 region is CASSLGQGGSPLHF. CDR3 DNA: TGTGCCAGCAGCTTGGGACAGGGAGGTTCACCCCTCCACTTT.

This chain joins TRBV5-1 and TRBJ2-1; 8 bases align to TRBD1. V shed 4 bases and J 10 bases; nucleotides not matched to a gene: 7. Germline-derived CDR1 and CDR2 are SGHRS and YFSETQ. The CDR3 covers 13 residues. The DNA for the CDR3 is TGCGCCAGCAGCGACACAGGGGACAGGGAGCAGTTCTTC. It specifies CASSDTGDREQFF.

J is TRBJ1-1 and V is TRBV5-1, with TRBD1 identical over 8 bases. With 3 bases clipped from V and 4 bases from J, the junction kept 5 bases outside the gene matches. The CDR3 spans 14 residues. Germline V CDR1 and CDR2: SGHRS, YFSETQ. This CDR3 is CASSSQGAGTEAFF. DNA of the CDR3: TGCGCCAGCAGCTCTCAGGGGGCGGGCACTGAAGCTTTCTTT.